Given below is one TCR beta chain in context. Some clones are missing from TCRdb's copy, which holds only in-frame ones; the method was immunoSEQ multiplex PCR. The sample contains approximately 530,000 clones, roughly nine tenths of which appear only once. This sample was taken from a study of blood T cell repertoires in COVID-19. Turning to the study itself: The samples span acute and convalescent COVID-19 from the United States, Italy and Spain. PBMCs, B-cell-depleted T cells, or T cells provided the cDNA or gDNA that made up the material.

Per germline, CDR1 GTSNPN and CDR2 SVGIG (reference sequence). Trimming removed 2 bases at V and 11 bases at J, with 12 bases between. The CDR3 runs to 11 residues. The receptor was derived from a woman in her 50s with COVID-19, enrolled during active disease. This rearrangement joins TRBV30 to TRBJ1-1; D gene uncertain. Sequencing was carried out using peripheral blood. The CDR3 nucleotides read TGTGCCTGGAGTAGCCTTACAGACGCTTTCTTT. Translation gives CAWSSLTDAFF.